This T cell receptor beta chain was observed in a study of cytomegalovirus exposure and HLA in healthy donors. Findings of the study overall: Sequence variants that were highly shared formed a cluster that was likely a sequencing artifact. HLA alleles showed associations with around 15,000 TCR beta sequences in a later analysis, at a 0.05 false discovery rate.

Worth noting for this clone: Its antigen is as yet unknown.

J was trimmed by 13 bases and V by 3 bases; bases with no gene match: 11. The CDR3 has 14 amino acids. Germline CDR1 reads SGHNT; CDR2 reads YYREEE (reference sequence). Donors likely had unrecorded immune exposures despite being nominally healthy when sampled. Amplification used 60 Vbeta primers and 13 Jbeta primers. TCRdb's table, derived via immunoSEQ multiplex PCR, lists solely in-frame clones and lacks some. The sample consists of over 200,000 clones, roughly 85% of them appearing once. The sample comprised PBMCs. The source of this sequence is a male donor in good health and CMV-seronegative. The chain couples TRBV5-4 to TRBJ2-1; 9 positions agree with TRBD2. This chain's CDR3 is CASSSGTSSGGQFF. In DNA form, the CDR3 reads TGTGCCAGCAGCTCGGGGACTAGCAGCGGGGGACAGTTCTTC.